These T cell receptor beta chains were read from a single sample in a study of blood T cells in healthy people across ages. TCRdb reanalysed the 5' RACE reads using MiXCR and keeps one entry per CDR3 protein. Found here are about 900,000 distinct CDR3 sequences, roughly 48% of them singletons; the top ten hold around 15%. The sequencing sample was made of blood. These receptors all come from a man aged 25 to 40 in good health. CDR3s include the opening cysteine and the closing phenylalanine or tryptophan. The order of the fields is V gene, J gene, clone size, D gene, CDR3 protein, CDR3 DNA. A D gene is named only where the DNA matches it firmly. The size entry is marked missing in some rows and otherwise reads once, few, many or a size class.

>TRBV27|TRBJ2-5|few|.
CASSLSNSAETQYF
TGTGCCAGCAGTTTATCGAATTCCGCGGAGACCCAGTACTTC
>TRBV12-3/TRBV12-4|TRBJ2-1|.|.
CASSIPTGKQFF
TGTGCCAGCAGCATACCGACAGGCAAGCAGTTCTTC
>TRBV6-5|TRBJ2-7|few|TRBD2
CASSKGLAGTYEQYF
TGTGCCAGCAGTAAGGGACTAGCGGGGACCTACGAGCAGTACTTC
>TRBV20-1|TRBJ2-7|few|TRBD2
CSARDASGDQETQYF
TGCAGTGCTAGAGATGCGAGCGGGGACCAAGAGACTCAGTACTTC
>TRBV15|TRBJ2-3|.|TRBD2
CATSSPLAGVLTDTQYF
TGTGCCACCAGCAGCCCACTAGCGGGGGTCCTCACAGATACGCAGTATTTT
>TRBV28|TRBJ2-4|.|.
CAALGLGDIQYF
TGTGCCGCCCTCGGGCTCGGAGACATTCAGTACTTC
>TRBV18|TRBJ2-3|.|TRBD2
CASSPPGLGGGDTQYF
TGTGCCAGCTCACCACCGGGACTAGGAGGTGGCGATACGCAGTATTTT
>TRBV30|TRBJ2-7|.|.
CAWGETPGAYEQYF
TGTGCCTGGGGGGAGACCCCAGGTGCCTACGAGCAGTACTTC
>TRBV16|TRBJ2-7|.|.
CASSHQGGEQYF
TGTGCCAGCAGCCACCAGGGCGGCGAGCAGTACTTC
>TRBV20-1|TRBJ1-6|.|.
CSARGGRGDGSPLHF
TGCAGTGCTAGGGGGGGCAGGGGAGATGGCTCACCCCTCCACTTT
>TRBV5-6|TRBJ2-4|once|.
CASSADISYIQYF
TGTGCCAGCAGCGCGGACATATCGTACATTCAGTACTTC
>TRBV3-1|TRBJ2-7|few|.
CASSQDRLRGNEQYF
TGTGCCAGCAGCCAAGATCGTCTCAGGGGAAACGAGCAGTACTTC
>TRBV20-1|TRBJ2-3|few|.
CSARDNKGGRGTDTQYF
TGCAGTGCTAGAGATAACAAAGGGGGGCGGGGTACAGATACGCAGTATTTT
>TRBV12-3/TRBV12-4|TRBJ2-3|.|TRBD2
CASSWTSGPPSDTQYF
TGTGCCAGCAGTTGGACTAGCGGTCCGCCTTCAGATACGCAGTATTTT
>TRBV14|TRBJ2-4|many|TRBD1
CASSPDRGETIQYF
TGTGCCAGCAGCCCCGACAGGGGGGAGACCATTCAGTACTTC
>TRBV6-2/TRBV6-3|TRBJ2-1|.|.
CASSPETNSSYNEQFF
TGTGCCAGCAGTCCCGAAACGAACAGTTCGTACAATGAGCAGTTCTTC
>TRBV7-3|TRBJ2-3|few|TRBD1
CASSSPGGTQYF
TGTGCCAGCAGCTCGCCAGGGGGTACGCAGTATTTT
>TRBV7-8|TRBJ1-5|.|.
CASSRAGQLNQPQHF
TGTGCCAGCAGCAGAGCAGGACAGCTGAATCAGCCCCAGCATTTT
>TRBV28|TRBJ2-4|once|TRBD2
CASSPLGRGDTKNIQYF
TGTGCCAGCAGTCCACTCGGGAGGGGCGATACCAAAAACATTCAGTACTTC
>TRBV10-3|TRBJ2-1|.|.
CAISESGPGDQGEQFF
TGTGCCATCAGTGAGTCGGGACCCGGGGACCAGGGTGAGCAGTTCTTC
>TRBV9|TRBJ2-3|few|TRBD2
CASSTGLGVDTQYF
TGTGCCAGCAGCACGGGACTAGGGGTTGATACGCAGTATTTT
>TRBV15|TRBJ1-5|.|TRBD1
CATSRQGTGSNQPQHF
TGTGCCACCAGCAGACAGGGGACAGGCAGCAATCAGCCCCAGCATTTT
>TRBV27|TRBJ2-3|.|.
CASSLFQGPPSTDTQYF
TGTGCCAGCAGTTTGTTCCAGGGGCCTCCTAGCACAGATACGCAGTATTTT
>TRBV5-1|TRBJ2-3|.|.
CASSWIPSTDTQYF
TGCGCCAGCAGCTGGATTCCTAGCACAGATACGCAGTATTTT
>TRBV12-3/TRBV12-4|TRBJ2-5|.|.
CAGSLTGRHTPGQTQYF
TGTGCCGGCAGTCTCACAGGGAGACACACACCAGGCCAGACCCAGTACTTC
>TRBV27|TRBJ2-1|.|.
CASRWGPYNEQFF
TGTGCCAGCAGATGGGGTCCCTACAATGAGCAGTTCTTC
>TRBV10-3|TRBJ1-4|.|.
CAISDRNEKLFF
TGTGCCATCAGTGACCGGAATGAAAAACTGTTTTTT
>TRBV5-1|TRBJ1-4|few|.
CASSPGTGTNEKLFF
TGCGCCAGCAGCCCCGGGACGGGAACTAATGAAAAACTGTTTTTT
>TRBV5-1|TRBJ2-5|few|TRBD1
CASSSWTGEETQYF
TGCGCCAGCAGCTCCTGGACAGGGGAAGAGACCCAGTACTTC
>TRBV20-1|TRBJ2-7|.|.
CSARSQSYEQYF
TGCAGTGCTAGGTCCCAGTCCTACGAGCAGTACTTC
>TRBV2|TRBJ2-5|.|TRBD1
CASRDRAGETQYF
TGTGCCAGCAGGGACAGGGCCGGGGAGACCCAGTACTTC
>TRBV29-1|TRBJ2-3|.|.
CSVPKTSTDTQYF
TGCAGCGTTCCCAAAACCTCCACAGATACGCAGTATTTT
>TRBV5-1|TRBJ2-1|few|.
CASSRLNPPPVGEQFF
TGCGCCAGCAGTCGCCTTAATCCCCCCCCCGTGGGTGAGCAGTTCTTC
>TRBV6-5|TRBJ2-3|few|TRBD2
CASSRLAGFTDTQYF
TGTGCCAGCAGTAGACTAGCGGGGTTCACAGATACGCAGTATTTT
>TRBV12-3/TRBV12-4|TRBJ1-2|.|.
CASSKMGADGYTF
TGTGCCAGCAGTAAGATGGGCGCGGATGGCTACACCTTC
>TRBV7-2|TRBJ2-7|.|.
CASSLGPRSEREQYF
TGTGCCAGCAGCTTAGGTCCGCGGTCGGAGCGCGAGCAGTACTTC
>TRBV5-1|TRBJ1-2|many|TRBD1
CASSLPGQGHGYTF
TGCGCCAGCAGCTTACCGGGACAGGGCCATGGCTACACCTTC
>TRBV5-8|TRBJ2-1|few|TRBD2
CASSSTRAGVKFF
TGTGCCAGCAGCTCTACACGCGCGGGGGTTAAGTTCTTC
>TRBV3-1|TRBJ2-1|.|TRBD2
CASSQESQRGNNEQFF
TGTGCCAGCAGCCAAGAGAGCCAGCGGGGTAACAATGAGCAGTTCTTC
>TRBV6-4|TRBJ2-1|.|.
CASSDRGGGNERFF
TGTGCCAGCAGTGATCGTGGAGGGGGGAATGAGCGGTTCTTC
>TRBV5-1|TRBJ2-5|few|.
CASSQAGSLTYNEQYF
TGCGCCAGCAGCCAAGCAGGGAGTCTCACCTACAATGAGCAGTACTTC
>TRBV12-3/TRBV12-4|TRBJ2-7|.|TRBD1
CASQGESSYNEQYF
TGTGCCAGCCAGGGGGAAAGCTCCTACAATGAGCAGTACTTC
>TRBV28|TRBJ1-2|.|TRBD1
CASIQGGLGTYGYTF
TGTGCCAGCATCCAGGGGGGACTGGGGACATATGGCTACACCTTC
>TRBV5-4|TRBJ2-1|.|TRBD2
CASSAAGGFYNEQFF
TGTGCCAGCAGCGCTGCGGGGGGCTTCTACAATGAGCAGTTCTTC
>TRBV21-1|TRBJ1-6|.|.
CASSKGTGNSPLHF
TGTGCCAGCAGCAAAGGAACGGGGAATTCACCCCTCCACTTT
>TRBV7-2|TRBJ1-5|.|.
CASSLLPGVSNQPQHF
TGTGCCAGCAGCTTATTACCAGGGGTAAGCAATCAGCCCCAGCATTTT
>TRBV7-8|TRBJ1-1|.|.
CASSFTADLNTEAFF
TGTGCCAGCAGCTTTACGGCCGACTTGAACACTGAAGCTTTCTTT
>TRBV7-9|TRBJ2-7|.|TRBD2
CASSLSGTSYEQYF
TGTGCCAGCAGCTTAAGCGGGACCTCCTACGAGCAGTACTTC
>TRBV3-1|TRBJ2-6|.|.
CASSQLSGGANVLTF
TGTGCCAGCAGCCAATTGTCAGGTGGGGCCAACGTCCTGACTTTC
>TRBV29-1|TRBJ2-2|.|.
CSAGLGTGELFF
TGCAGCGCGGGGCTGGGGACCGGGGAGCTGTTTTTT
>TRBV20-1|TRBJ1-4|many|TRBD1
CSARDPGGTNEKLFF
TGCAGTGCTAGGGACCCAGGGGGAACTAATGAAAAACTGTTTTTT
>TRBV2|TRBJ2-3|.|TRBD2
CASSLGTSGAGGTDTQYF
TGTGCCAGCAGTTTGGGGACTAGCGGGGCTGGGGGCACAGATACGCAGTATTTT
>TRBV2|TRBJ2-3|.|TRBD1
CASSLGQASLTDTQYF
TGTGCCAGCAGTCTAGGACAGGCCAGCCTCACAGATACGCAGTATTTT